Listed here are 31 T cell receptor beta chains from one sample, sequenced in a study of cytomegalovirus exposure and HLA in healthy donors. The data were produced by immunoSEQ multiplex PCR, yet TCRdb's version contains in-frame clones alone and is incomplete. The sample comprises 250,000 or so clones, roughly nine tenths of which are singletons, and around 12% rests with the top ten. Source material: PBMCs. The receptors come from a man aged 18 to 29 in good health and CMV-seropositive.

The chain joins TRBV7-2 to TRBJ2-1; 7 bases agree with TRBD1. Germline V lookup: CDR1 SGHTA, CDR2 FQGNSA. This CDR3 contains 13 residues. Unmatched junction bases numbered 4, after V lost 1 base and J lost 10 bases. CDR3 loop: CASSLGGGAEQFF. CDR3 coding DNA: TGTGCCAGCAGCTTAGGAGGGGGCGCGGAGCAGTTCTTC.

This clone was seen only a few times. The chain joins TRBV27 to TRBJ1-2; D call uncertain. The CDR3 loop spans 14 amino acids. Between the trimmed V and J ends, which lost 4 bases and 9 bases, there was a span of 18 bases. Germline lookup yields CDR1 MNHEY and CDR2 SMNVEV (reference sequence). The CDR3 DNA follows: TGTGCCAGCAGTTATTATTCGGGTTCTGTGAGCTACACCTTC. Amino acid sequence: CASSYYSGSVSYTF.

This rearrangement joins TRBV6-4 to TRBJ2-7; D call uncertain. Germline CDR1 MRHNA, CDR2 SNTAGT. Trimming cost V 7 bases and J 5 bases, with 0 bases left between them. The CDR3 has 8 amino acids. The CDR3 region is CASNEQYF. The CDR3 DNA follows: TGTGCCAGCAACGAGCAGTACTTC.

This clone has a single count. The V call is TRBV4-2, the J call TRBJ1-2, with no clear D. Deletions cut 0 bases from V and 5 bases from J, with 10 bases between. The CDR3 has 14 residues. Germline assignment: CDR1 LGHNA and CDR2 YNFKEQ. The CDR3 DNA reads TGTGCCAGCAGCCAAGATAGCCAGGTATATGGCTACACCTTC. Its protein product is CASSQDSQVYGYTF.

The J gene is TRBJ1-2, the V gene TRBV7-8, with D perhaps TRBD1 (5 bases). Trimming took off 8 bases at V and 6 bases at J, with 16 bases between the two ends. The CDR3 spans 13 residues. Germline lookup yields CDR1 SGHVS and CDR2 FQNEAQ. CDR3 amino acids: CASLGDVTNGYTF. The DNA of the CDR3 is TGTGCCAGCCTTGGGGACGTCACCAATGGCTACACCTTC.

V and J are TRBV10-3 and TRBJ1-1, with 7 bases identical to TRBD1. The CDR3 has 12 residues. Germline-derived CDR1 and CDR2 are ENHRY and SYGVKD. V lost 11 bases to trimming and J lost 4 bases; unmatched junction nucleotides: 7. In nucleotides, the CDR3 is TGTGCCTCAACAGGGGAGGGCACTGAAGCTTTCTTT. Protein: CASTGEGTEAFF.

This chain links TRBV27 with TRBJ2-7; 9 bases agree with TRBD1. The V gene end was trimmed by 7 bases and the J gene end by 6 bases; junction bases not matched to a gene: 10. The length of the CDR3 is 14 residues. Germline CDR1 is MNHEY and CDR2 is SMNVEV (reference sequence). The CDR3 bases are TGTGCCAGCACCCGGACAGGGGCAAGTATCGAGCAGTACTTC. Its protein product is CASTRTGASIEQYF.

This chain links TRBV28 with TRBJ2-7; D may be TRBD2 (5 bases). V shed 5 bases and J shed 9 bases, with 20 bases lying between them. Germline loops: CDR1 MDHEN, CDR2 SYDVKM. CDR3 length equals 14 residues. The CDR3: CASSAFGGGLGQYF. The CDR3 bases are TGTGCCAGCAGTGCCTTTGGCGGAGGACTCGGGCAGTACTTC.

The CDR3 spells CAWSHRGIHYEQYF. CDR3 DNA sequence: TGTGCCTGGAGTCACCGGGGGATCCACTACGAGCAGTACTTC. The rearrangement joins TRBV30 to TRBJ2-7, with D perhaps matching TRBD2 (6 bases). The CDR3 loop spans 14 amino acids. Germline CDR1 and CDR2: GTSNPN and SVGIG (reference sequence). Trimming took off 2 bases at V and 3 bases at J, with 14 bases between the two ends.

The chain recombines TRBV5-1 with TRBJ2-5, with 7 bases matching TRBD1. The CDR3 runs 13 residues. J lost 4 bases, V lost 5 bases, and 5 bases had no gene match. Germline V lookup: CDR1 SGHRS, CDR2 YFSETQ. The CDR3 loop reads CASRLQGSETQYF. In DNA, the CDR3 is TGCGCCAGCAGGCTACAGGGGTCAGAGACCCAGTACTTC.

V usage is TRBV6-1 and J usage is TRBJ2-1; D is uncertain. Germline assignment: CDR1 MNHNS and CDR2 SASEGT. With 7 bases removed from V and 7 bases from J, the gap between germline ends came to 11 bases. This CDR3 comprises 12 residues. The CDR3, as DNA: TGTGCCAGCAACCTAATGGGTAATGAGCAGTTCTTC. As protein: CASNLMGNEQFF.

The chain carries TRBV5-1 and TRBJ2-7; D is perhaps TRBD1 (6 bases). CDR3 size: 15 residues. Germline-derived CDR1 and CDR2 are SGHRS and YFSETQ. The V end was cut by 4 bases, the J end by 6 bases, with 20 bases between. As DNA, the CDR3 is TGCGCCAGCAGCCTGGGGGCAGGGATTGCCCGCGAGCAGTACTTC. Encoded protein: CASSLGAGIAREQYF.

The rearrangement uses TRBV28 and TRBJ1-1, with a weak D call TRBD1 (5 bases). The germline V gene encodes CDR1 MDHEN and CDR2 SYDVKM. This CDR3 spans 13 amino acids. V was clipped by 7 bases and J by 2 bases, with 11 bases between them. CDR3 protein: CASISTDNTEAFF. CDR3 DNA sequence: TGTGCCAGCATTTCGACAGATAACACTGAAGCTTTCTTT.

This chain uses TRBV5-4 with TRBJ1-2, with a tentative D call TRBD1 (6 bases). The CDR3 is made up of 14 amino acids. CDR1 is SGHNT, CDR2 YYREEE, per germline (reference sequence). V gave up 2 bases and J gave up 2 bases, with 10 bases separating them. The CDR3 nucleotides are TGTGCCAGCAGCTTCTTCGGGGGCAACTATGGCTACACCTTC. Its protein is CASSFFGGNYGYTF.

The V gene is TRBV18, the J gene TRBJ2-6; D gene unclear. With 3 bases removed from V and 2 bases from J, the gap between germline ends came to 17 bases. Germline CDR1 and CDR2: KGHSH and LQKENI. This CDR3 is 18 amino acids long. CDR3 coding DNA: TGTGCCAGCTCACCCCTAAGTGTGATGGGGACTGGGGCCAACGTCCTGACTTTC. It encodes CASSPLSVMGTGANVLTF. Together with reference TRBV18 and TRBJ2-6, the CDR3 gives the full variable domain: NAGVMQNPRHLVRRRGQEARLRCSPMKGHSHVYWYRQLPEEGLKFMVYLQKENIIDESGMPKERFSAEFPKEGPSILRIQQVVRGDSAAYFCASSPLSVMGTGANVLTFGAGSRLTVL.

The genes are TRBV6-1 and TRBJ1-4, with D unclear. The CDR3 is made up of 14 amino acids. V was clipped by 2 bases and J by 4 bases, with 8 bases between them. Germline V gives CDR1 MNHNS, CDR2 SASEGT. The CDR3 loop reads CASSELGSNEKLFF. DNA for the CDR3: TGTGCCAGCAGTGAACTGGGGAGTAATGAAAAACTGTTTTTT.

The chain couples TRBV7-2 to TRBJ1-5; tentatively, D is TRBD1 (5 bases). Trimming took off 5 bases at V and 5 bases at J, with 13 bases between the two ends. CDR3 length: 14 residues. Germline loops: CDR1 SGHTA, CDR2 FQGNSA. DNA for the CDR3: TGTGCCAGCAGCCCGGGACTGGGGTATCAGCCCCAGCATTTT. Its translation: CASSPGLGYQPQHF.

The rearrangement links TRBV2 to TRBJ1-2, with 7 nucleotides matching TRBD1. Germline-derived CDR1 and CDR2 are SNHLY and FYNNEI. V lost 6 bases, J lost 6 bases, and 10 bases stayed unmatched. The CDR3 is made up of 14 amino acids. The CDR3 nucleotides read TGTGCCAGCAGGGAAACAGGGGACCCGAATGGCTACACCTTC. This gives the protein CASRETGDPNGYTF.

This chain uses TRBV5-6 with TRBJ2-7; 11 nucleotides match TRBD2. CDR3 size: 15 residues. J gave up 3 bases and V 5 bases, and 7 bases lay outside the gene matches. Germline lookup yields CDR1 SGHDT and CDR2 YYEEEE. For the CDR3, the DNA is TGTGCCAGCAGACACGGACTAGCGGGTGTCTACGAGCAGTACTTC. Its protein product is CASRHGLAGVYEQYF.

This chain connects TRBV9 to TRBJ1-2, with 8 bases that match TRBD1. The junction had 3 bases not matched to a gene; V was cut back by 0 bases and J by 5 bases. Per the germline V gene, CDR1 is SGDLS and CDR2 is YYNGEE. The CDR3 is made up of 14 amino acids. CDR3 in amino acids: CASSVGQGAYGYTF. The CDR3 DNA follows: TGTGCCAGCAGCGTAGGTCAGGGGGCATATGGCTACACCTTC.

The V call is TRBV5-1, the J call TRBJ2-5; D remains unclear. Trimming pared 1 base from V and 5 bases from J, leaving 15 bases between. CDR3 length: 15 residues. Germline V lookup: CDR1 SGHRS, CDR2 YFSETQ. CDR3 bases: TGCGCCAGCAGCTTGAGCGTTCAATATGTTGAGACCCAGTACTTC. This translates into CASSLSVQYVETQYF.

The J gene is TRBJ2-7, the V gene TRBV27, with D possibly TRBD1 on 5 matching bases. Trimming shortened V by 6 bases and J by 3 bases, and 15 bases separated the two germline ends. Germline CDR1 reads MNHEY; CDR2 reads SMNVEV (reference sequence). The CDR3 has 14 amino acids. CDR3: CASSTFNTGYEQYF. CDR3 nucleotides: TGTGCCAGCAGCACCTTCAACACAGGCTACGAGCAGTACTTC.

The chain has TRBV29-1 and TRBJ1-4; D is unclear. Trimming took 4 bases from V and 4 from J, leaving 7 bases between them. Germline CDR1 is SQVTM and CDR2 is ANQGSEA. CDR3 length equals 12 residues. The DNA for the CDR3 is TGCAGCGTTGCGGATCGTAATGAAAAACTGTTTTTT. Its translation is CSVADRNEKLFF.

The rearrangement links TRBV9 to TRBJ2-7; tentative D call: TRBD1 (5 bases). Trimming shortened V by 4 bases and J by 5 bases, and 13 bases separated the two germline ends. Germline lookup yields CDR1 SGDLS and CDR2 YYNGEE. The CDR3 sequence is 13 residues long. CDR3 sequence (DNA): TGTGCCAGCAGCTTTGGACAACAGGACGAGCAGTACTTC. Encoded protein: CASSFGQQDEQYF.

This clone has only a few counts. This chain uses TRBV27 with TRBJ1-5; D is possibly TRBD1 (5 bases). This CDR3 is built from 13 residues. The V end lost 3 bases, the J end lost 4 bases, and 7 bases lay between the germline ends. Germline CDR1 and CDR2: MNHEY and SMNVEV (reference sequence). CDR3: CASSLGENQPQHF. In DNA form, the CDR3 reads TGTGCCAGCAGTTTGGGGGAAAATCAGCCCCAGCATTTT.

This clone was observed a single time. The CDR3 here is CASRLTGGGVGGYTF. CDR3 in DNA: TGTGCCAGCAGGTTGACAGGGGGCGGCGTGGGGGGCTACACCTTC. The J gene is TRBJ1-2, the V gene TRBV27, with 10 positions matching TRBD1. The CDR3 length is 15 residues. The ends lost 6 bases at V and 8 bases at J; junction bases unmatched: 12. Germline CDR1 reads MNHEY; CDR2 reads SMNVEV (reference sequence).

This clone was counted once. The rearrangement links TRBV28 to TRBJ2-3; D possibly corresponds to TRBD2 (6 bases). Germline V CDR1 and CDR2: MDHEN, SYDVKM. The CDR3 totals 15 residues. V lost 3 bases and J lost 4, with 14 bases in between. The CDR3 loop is CASSFVSSVPDTQYF. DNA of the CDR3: TGTGCCAGCAGTTTTGTGTCTAGCGTCCCAGATACGCAGTATTTT.

The CDR3: CASSLAAAGTNEKLFF. The CDR3 DNA is TGTGCCAGCAGCTTAGCGGCCGCGGGAACTAATGAAAAACTGTTTTTT. V gene TRBV7-9 combines with J gene TRBJ1-4; D is undetermined. The CDR3 sequence is 16 residues long. Germline V gene lookup returns CDR1 SEHNR and CDR2 FQNEAQ (reference sequence). Between the trimmed V and J ends, which lost 0 bases and 1 base, there was a span of 9 bases.

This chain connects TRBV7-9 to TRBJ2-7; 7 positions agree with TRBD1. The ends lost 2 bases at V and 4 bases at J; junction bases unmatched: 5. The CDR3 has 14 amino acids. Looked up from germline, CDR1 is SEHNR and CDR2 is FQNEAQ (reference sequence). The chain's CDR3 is CASSLPGGMYEQYF. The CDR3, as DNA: TGTGCCAGCAGCTTACCAGGGGGAATGTACGAGCAGTACTTC.

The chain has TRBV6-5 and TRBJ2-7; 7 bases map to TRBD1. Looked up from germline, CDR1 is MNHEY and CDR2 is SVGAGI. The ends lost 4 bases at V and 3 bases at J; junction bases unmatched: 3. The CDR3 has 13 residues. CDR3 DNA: TGTGCCAGCAGTTCGGCAGGGGGCTACGAGCAGTACTTC. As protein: CASSSAGGYEQYF.

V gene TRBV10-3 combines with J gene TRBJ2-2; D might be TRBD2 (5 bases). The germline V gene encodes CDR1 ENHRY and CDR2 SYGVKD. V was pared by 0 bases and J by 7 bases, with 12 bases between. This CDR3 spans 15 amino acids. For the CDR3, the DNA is TGTGCCATCAGTGAGTCGACGGGGAAGTTCGGGGAGCTGTTTTTT. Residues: CAISESTGKFGELFF.